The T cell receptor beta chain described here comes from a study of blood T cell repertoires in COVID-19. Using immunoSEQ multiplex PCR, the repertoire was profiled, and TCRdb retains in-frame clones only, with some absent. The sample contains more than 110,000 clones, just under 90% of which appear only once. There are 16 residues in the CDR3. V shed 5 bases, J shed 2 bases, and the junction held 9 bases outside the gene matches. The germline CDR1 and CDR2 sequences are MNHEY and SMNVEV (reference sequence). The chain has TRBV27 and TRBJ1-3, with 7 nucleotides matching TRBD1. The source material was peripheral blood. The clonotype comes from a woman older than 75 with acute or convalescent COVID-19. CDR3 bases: TGTGCCAGCAGTCCTAGACAGGGTAGACCTGGAAACACCATATATTTT. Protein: CASSPRQGRPGNTIYF.